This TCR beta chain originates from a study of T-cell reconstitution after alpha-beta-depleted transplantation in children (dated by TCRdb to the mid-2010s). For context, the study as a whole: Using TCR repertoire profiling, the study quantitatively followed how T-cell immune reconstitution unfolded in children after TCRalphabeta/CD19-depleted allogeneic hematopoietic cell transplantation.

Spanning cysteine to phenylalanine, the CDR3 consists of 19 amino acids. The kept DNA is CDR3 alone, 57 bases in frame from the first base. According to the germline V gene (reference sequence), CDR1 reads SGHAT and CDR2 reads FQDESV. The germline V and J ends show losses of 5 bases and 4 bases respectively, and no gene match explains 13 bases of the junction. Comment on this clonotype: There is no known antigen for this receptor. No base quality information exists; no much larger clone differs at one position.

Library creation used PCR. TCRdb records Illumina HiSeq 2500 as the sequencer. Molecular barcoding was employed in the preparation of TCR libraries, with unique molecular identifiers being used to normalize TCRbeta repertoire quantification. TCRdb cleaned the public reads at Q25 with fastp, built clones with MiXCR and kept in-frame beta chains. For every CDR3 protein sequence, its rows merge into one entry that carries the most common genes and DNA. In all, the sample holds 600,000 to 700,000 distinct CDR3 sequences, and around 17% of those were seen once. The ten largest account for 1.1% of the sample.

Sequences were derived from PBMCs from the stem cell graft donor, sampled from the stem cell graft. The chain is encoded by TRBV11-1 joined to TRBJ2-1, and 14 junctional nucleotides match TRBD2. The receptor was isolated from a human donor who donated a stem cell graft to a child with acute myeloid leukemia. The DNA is TGTGCCAGCAGCCGGACTAGCGGGGGGTTCAGGGATACGTACAATGAGCAGTTCTTC. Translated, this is CASSRTSGGFRDTYNEQFF.